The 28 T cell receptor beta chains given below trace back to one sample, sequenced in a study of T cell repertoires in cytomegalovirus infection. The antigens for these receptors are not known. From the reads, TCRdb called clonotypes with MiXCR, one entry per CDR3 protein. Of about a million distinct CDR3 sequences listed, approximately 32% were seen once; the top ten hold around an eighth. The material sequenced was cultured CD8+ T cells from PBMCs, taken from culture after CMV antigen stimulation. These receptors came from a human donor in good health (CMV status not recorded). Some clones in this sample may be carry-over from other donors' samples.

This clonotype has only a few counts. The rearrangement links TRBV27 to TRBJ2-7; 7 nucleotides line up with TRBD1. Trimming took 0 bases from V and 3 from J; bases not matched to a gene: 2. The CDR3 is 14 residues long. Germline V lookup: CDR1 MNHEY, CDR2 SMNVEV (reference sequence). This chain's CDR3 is CASSLSGTVYEQYF. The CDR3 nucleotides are TGTGCCAGCAGTTTATCTGGGACAGTCTACGAGCAGTACTTC.

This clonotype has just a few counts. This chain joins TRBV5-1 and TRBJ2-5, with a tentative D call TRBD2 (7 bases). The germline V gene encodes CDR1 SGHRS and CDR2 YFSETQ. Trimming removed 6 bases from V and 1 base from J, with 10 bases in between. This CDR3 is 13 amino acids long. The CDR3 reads CASIGGGQETQYF. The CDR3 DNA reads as TGCGCCAGCATAGGGGGGGGCCAAGAGACCCAGTACTTC.

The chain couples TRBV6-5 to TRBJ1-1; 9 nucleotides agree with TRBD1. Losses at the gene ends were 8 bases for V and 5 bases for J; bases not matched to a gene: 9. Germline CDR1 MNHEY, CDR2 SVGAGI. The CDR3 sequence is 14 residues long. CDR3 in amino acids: CASGTGTVETEAFF. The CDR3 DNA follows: TGTGCCAGCGGGACAGGGACGGTCGAGACTGAAGCTTTCTTT.

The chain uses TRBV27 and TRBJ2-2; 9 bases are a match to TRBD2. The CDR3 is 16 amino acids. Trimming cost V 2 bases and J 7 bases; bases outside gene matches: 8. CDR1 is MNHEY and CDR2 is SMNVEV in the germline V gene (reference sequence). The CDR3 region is CASSLRVAGAGGELFF. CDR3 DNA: TGTGCCAGCAGTTTACGTGTAGCGGGGGCCGGCGGGGAGCTGTTTTTT.

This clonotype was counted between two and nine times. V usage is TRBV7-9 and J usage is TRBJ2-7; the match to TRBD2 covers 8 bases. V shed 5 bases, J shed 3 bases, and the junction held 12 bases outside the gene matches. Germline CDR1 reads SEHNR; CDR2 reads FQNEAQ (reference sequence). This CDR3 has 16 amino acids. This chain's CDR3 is CASSPPPAGADYEQYV. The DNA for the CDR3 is TGTGCCAGCAGCCCACCGCCAGCGGGGGCCGACTACGAGCAGTACGTC.

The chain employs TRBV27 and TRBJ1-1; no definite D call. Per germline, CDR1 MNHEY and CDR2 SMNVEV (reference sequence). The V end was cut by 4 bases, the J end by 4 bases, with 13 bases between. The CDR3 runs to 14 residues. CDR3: CASSSPGRLTEAFF. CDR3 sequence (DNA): TGTGCCAGCAGTTCTCCCGGACGGCTCACTGAAGCTTTCTTT.

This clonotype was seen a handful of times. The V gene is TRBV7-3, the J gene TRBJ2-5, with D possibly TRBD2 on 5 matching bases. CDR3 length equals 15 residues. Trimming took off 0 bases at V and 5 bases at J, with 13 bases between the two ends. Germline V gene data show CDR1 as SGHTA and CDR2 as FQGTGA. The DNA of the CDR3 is TGTGCCAGCAGCTTAACAGGTAGCCGGGGTGAGACCCAGTACTTC. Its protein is CASSLTGSRGETQYF.

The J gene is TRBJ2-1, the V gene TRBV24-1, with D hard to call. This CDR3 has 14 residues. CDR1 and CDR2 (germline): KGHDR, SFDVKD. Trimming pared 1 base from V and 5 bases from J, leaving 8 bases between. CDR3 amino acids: CATSDLYQNNEQFF. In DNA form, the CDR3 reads TGTGCCACCAGTGATTTATACCAAAACAATGAGCAGTTCTTC.

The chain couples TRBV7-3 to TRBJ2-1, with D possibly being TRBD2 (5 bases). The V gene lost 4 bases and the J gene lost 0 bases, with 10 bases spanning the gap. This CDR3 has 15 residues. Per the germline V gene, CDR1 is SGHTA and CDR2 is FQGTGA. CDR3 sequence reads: CASSSVGSSYNEQFF. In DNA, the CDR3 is TGTGCCAGCAGCTCCGTAGGGAGCTCCTACAATGAGCAGTTCTTC.

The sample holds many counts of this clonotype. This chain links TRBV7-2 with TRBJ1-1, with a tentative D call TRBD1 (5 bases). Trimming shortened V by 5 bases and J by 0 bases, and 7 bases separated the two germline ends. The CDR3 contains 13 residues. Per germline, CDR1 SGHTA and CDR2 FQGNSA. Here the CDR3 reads CASSGAMNTEAFF. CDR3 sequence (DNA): TGTGCCAGCAGCGGGGCCATGAACACTGAAGCTTTCTTT.

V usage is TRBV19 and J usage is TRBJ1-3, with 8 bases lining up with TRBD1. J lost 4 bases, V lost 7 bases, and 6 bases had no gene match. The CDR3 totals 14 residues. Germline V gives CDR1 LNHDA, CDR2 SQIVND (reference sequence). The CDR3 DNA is TGTGCCAGTAACAGACAGGGGACCGGAAACACCATATATTTT. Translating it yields CASNRQGTGNTIYF.

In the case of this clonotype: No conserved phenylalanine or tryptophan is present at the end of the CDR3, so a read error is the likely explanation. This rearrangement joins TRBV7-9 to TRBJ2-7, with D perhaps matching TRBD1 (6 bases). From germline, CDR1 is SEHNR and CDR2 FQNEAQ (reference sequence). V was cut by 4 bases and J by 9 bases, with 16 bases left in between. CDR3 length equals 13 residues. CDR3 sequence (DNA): TGTGCCAGCAGCTCAGGGGTAGGATTGGGGCAGTACTTA. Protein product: CASSSGVGLGQYL.

CDR3: CASSLAGTGVWSAETQYF. CDR3 nucleotide sequence: TGCGCCAGCAGCTTGGCCGGGACAGGGGTATGGAGTGCAGAGACCCAGTACTTC. The chain carries TRBV5-1 and TRBJ2-5; 10 bases fit TRBD1. Per the germline V gene, CDR1 is SGHRS and CDR2 is YFSETQ. V lost 0 bases to trimming and J lost 4 bases; unmatched junction nucleotides: 12. The CDR3 extends over 18 amino acids.

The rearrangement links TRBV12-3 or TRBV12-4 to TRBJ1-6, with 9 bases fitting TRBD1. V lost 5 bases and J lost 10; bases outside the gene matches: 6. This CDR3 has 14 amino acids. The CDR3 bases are TGTGCCAGCAGTACAACAGGGGGCGAGTCACCCCTCCACTTT. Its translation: CASSTTGGESPLHF.

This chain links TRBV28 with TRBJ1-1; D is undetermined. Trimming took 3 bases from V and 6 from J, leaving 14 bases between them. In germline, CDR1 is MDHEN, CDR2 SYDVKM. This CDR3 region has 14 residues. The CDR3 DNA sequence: TGTGCCAGCAGTTTCCGGGCAAGATGCCCTGAAGCTTTCTTT. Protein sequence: CASSFRARCPEAFF.

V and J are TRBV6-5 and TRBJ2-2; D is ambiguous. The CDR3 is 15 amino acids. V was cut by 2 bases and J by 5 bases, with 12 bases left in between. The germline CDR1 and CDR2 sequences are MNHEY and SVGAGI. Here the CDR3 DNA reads TGTGCCAGCAGTTACCCAGCAATGGGAACCGGGGAGCTGTTTTTT. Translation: CASSYPAMGTGELFF.

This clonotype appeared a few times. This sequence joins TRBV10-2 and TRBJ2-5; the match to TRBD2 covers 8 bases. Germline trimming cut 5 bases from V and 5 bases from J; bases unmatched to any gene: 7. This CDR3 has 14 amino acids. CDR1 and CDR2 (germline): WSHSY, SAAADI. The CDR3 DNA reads TGCGCCAGCAGTCTACGGGGGGGCTCGGAGACCCAGTACTTC. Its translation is CASSLRGGSETQYF.

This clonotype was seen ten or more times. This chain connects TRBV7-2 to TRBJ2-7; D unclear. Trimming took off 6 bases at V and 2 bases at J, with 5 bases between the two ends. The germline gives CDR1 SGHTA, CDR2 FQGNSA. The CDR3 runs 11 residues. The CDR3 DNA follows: TGTGCCAGCAGTACCGCCTACGAGCAGTACTTC. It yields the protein CASSTAYEQYF.

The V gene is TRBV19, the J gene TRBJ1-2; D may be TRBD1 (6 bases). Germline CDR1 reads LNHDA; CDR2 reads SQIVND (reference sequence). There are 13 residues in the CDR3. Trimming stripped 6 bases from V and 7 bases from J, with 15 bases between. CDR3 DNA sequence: TGTGCCAGTAGCCCTCAGGGGCCACTTGGCTACACCTTC. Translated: CASSPQGPLGYTF. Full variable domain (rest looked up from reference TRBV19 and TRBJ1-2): DGGITQSPKYLFRKEGQNVTLSCEQNLNHDAMYWYRQDPGQGLRLIYYSQIVNDFQKGDIAEGYSVSREKKESFPLTVTSAQKNPTAFYLCASSPQGPLGYTFGSGTRLTVV.

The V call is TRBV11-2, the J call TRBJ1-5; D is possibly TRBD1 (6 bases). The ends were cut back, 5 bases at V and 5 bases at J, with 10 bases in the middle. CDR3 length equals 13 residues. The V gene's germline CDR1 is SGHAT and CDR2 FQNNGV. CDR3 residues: CASSQTGHQPQHF. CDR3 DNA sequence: TGTGCCAGCAGCCAGACAGGTCATCAGCCCCAGCATTTT.

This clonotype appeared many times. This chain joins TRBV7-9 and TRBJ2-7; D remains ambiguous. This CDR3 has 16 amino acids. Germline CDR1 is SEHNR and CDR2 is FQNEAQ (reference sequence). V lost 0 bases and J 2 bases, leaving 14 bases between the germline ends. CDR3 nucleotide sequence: TGTGCCAGCAGCTTAGCGGTGGGTTTACGGGCCTACGAGCAGTACTTC. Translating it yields CASSLAVGLRAYEQYF.

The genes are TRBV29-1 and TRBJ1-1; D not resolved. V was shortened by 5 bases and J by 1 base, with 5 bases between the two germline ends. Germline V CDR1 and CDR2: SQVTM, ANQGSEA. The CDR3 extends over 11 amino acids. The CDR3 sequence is CSVITNTEAFF. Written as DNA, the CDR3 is TGCAGCGTTATAACGAACACTGAAGCTTTCTTT.

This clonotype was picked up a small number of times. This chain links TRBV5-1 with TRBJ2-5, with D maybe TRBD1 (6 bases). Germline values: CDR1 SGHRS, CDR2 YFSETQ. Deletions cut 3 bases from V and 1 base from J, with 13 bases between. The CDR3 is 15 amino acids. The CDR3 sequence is CASSSVGHGQETQYF. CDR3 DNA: TGCGCCAGCAGCTCCGTGGGACACGGCCAAGAGACCCAGTACTTC.

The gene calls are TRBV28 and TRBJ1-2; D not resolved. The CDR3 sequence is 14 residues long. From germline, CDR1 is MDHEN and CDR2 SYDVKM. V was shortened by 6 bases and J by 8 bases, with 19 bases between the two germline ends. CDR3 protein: CASSQNGVPLGYTF. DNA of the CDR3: TGTGCCAGCAGCCAAAACGGGGTACCTCTGGGCTACACCTTC.

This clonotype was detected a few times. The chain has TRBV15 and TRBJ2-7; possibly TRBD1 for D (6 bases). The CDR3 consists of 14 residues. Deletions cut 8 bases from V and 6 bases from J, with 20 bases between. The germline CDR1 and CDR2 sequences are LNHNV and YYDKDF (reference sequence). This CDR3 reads CATSLPGARREQYF. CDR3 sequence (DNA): TGTGCCACCTCCCTTCCAGGGGCCCGTCGCGAGCAGTACTTC.

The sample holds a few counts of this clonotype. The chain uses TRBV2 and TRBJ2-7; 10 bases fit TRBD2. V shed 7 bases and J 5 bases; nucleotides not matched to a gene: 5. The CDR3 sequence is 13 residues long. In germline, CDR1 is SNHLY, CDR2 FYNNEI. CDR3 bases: TGTGCCAGCACCGGGACTAGCGTACACGAGCAGTACTTC. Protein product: CASTGTSVHEQYF.

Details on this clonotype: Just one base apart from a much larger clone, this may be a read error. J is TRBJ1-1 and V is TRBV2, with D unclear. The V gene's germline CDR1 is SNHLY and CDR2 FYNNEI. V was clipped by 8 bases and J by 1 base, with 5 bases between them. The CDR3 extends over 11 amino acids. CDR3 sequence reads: CASWRNTEAFF. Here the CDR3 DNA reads TGTGCCAGCTGGAGGAACACTGAAGCTTTCTTT.

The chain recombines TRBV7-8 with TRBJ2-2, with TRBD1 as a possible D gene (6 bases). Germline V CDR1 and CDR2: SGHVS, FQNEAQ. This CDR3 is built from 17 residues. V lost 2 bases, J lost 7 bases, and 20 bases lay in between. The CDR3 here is CASSLSQDRLHNGELFF. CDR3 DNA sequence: TGTGCCAGCAGCTTAAGTCAGGACAGACTCCATAACGGGGAGCTGTTTTTT. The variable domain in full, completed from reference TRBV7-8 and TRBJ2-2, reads GAGVSQSPRYKVAKRGQDVALRCDPISGHVSLFWYQQALGQGPEFLTYFQNEAQLDKSGLPSDRFFAERPEGSVSTLKIQRTQQEDSAVYLCASSLSQDRLHNGELFFGEGSRLTVL.